Listed below are T cell receptor beta chains from one sample, sequenced in a study of control samples from healthy donors and cancer patients. Generated by immunoSEQ multiplex PCR, the TCRdb table keeps only in-frame clones and is missing some. The sample gives some 120,000 clones, 80% to 90% of which show up once; around 1.2% is in the top ten. Sequencing was carried out using PBMCs. The receptors were sampled from a woman aged 50 to 60 with colorectal cancer. Each CDR3 is given with its conserved first and last residue. Each record gives: V gene, J gene, D gene, clone size, CDR3 protein, CDR3 DNA. A D gene is named only where the DNA matches it firmly. Size tells how often a clone was seen (once, few, many) or the class of an expanded clone, and some rows leave it out.

v_gene: TRBV2; j_gene: TRBJ1-4; d_gene: NA; abundance: NA; CDR3aa: CASGLGATNEKLFF; CDR3nt: TGTGCCAGCGGGTTGGGCGCAACTAATGAAAAACTGTTTTTT
v_gene: TRBV5-1; j_gene: TRBJ2-7; d_gene: NA; abundance: once; CDR3aa: CASSTGTPGEQYF; CDR3nt: TGCGCCAGCAGCACGGGGACGCCGGGTGAGCAGTACTTC
v_gene: TRBV28; j_gene: TRBJ2-1; d_gene: NA; abundance: NA; CDR3aa: CASSTYRVTFF; CDR3nt: TGTGCCAGCAGTACCTACAGGGTTACGTTCTTC
v_gene: TRBV12-5; j_gene: TRBJ1-1; d_gene: TRBD1; abundance: NA; CDR3aa: CASGSPGGTEAFF; CDR3nt: TGTGCTAGTGGTTCCCCAGGGGGCACTGAAGCTTTCTTT
v_gene: TRBV15; j_gene: TRBJ1-1; d_gene: NA; abundance: NA; CDR3aa: CATSPAGQGTEAFF; CDR3nt: TGTGCCACCAGCCCGGCCGGGCAGGGCACTGAAGCTTTCTTT
v_gene: TRBV7-8; j_gene: TRBJ1-2; d_gene: NA; abundance: NA; CDR3aa: CASSLSDRNYGYTF; CDR3nt: TGTGCCAGCAGCTTATCTGACAGGAACTATGGCTACACCTTC
v_gene: TRBV27; j_gene: TRBJ1-5; d_gene: NA; abundance: NA; CDR3aa: CASSLPWFSVNQPQHF; CDR3nt: TGTGCCAGCAGTTTACCGTGGTTCAGTGTCAATCAGCCCCAGCATTTT
v_gene: TRBV19; j_gene: TRBJ1-6; d_gene: NA; abundance: once; CDR3aa: CASSSRDNSPLHF; CDR3nt: TGTGCCAGTAGTTCCAGGGATAATTCACCCCTCCACTTT
v_gene: TRBV28; j_gene: TRBJ1-1; d_gene: TRBD1; abundance: NA; CDR3aa: CASSLDRGTEAFF; CDR3nt: TGTGCCAGCAGCCTCGACAGGGGCACTGAAGCTTTCTTT
v_gene: TRBV5-1; j_gene: TRBJ2-1; d_gene: NA; abundance: NA; CDR3aa: CASSLEGDEQFF; CDR3nt: TGCGCCAGCAGCTTGGAGGGGGATGAGCAGTTCTTC
v_gene: TRBV6-1; j_gene: TRBJ2-3; d_gene: TRBD1; abundance: NA; CDR3aa: CASSEAIMDRAGTDTQYF; CDR3nt: TGTGCCAGCAGTGAAGCCATCATGGACAGGGCGGGCACAGATACGCAGTATTTT
v_gene: TRBV19; j_gene: TRBJ1-2; d_gene: TRBD1; abundance: NA; CDR3aa: CASSALGDRGNGYTF; CDR3nt: TGTGCCAGTAGTGCCCTTGGGGACAGGGGAAATGGCTACACCTTC
v_gene: TRBV4-1; j_gene: TRBJ1-1; d_gene: NA; abundance: NA; CDR3aa: CASSQVGTFEAFF; CDR3nt: TGCGCCAGCAGCCAAGTCGGGACCTTTGAAGCTTTCTTT
v_gene: TRBV12-3/TRBV12-4; j_gene: TRBJ1-5; d_gene: NA; abundance: NA; CDR3aa: CASRQSLTQPQHF; CDR3nt: TGTGCCAGCAGGCAATCTCTAACCCAACCCCAGCATTTT
v_gene: TRBV13; j_gene: TRBJ2-1; d_gene: TRBD2; abundance: NA; CDR3aa: CASSTGLAGVYNEQFF; CDR3nt: TGTGCCAGCAGCACCGGACTAGCGGGGGTTTACAATGAGCAGTTCTTC
v_gene: TRBV30; j_gene: TRBJ1-5; d_gene: NA; abundance: NA; CDR3aa: CAWNRQGDQPQHF; CDR3nt: TGTGCCTGGAATCGACAAGGCGATCAGCCCCAGCATTTT
v_gene: TRBV19; j_gene: TRBJ2-3; d_gene: NA; abundance: NA; CDR3aa: CASSMGLQTDTQYF; CDR3nt: TGTGCCAGTAGTATGGGGCTCCAGACAGATACGCAGTATTTT
v_gene: TRBV5-5; j_gene: TRBJ2-5; d_gene: NA; abundance: NA; CDR3aa: CASSLGRETQYF; CDR3nt: TGTGCCAGCAGCTTGGGGAGGGAGACCCAGTACTTC
v_gene: TRBV28; j_gene: TRBJ1-2; d_gene: NA; abundance: NA; CDR3aa: CASSDSGQVNRGYTF; CDR3nt: TGTGCCAGCAGTGACTCAGGACAAGTTAATCGTGGCTACACCTTC
v_gene: TRBV18; j_gene: TRBJ1-2; d_gene: NA; abundance: once; CDR3aa: CASSPGVGYGYTF; CDR3nt: TGTGCCAGCTCACCGGGGGTTGGCTATGGCTACACCTTC
v_gene: TRBV7-6; j_gene: TRBJ2-2; d_gene: TRBD2; abundance: few; CDR3aa: CASSSEGGSYTGELFF; CDR3nt: TGTGCCAGCAGCTCCGAGGGCGGGAGCTACACCGGGGAGCTGTTTTTT
v_gene: TRBV2; j_gene: TRBJ2-2; d_gene: NA; abundance: NA; CDR3aa: CASGGVGTGELFF; CDR3nt: TGTGCCAGCGGTGGGGTTGGAACCGGGGAGCTGTTTTTT
v_gene: TRBV30; j_gene: TRBJ1-3; d_gene: NA; abundance: NA; CDR3aa: CAWSNRPPPAASGNTIYF; CDR3nt: TGTGCCTGGAGTAACAGACCCCCCCCGGCAGCCTCTGGAAACACCATATATTTT
v_gene: TRBV5-1; j_gene: TRBJ2-7; d_gene: NA; abundance: NA; CDR3aa: CASRRAGDSYEQYF; CDR3nt: TGCGCCAGCAGGCGGGCAGGGGACTCCTACGAGCAGTACTTC
v_gene: TRBV2; j_gene: TRBJ2-7; d_gene: NA; abundance: NA; CDR3aa: CASSEQDYEQYF; CDR3nt: TGTGCCAGCAGTGAACAAGATTACGAGCAGTACTTC
v_gene: TRBV14; j_gene: TRBJ2-5; d_gene: NA; abundance: NA; CDR3aa: CASSQTRGQETQYF; CDR3nt: TGTGCCAGCAGCCAAACCAGGGGTCAAGAGACCCAGTACTTC
v_gene: TRBV10-3; j_gene: TRBJ2-7; d_gene: TRBD1; abundance: NA; CDR3aa: CAISPGQGHNEQYF; CDR3nt: TGTGCCATCAGCCCGGGACAGGGCCATAACGAGCAGTACTTC
v_gene: TRBV19; j_gene: TRBJ2-3; d_gene: NA; abundance: NA; CDR3aa: CASKDSPSTDTQYF; CDR3nt: TGTGCCAGCAAGGACAGTCCTAGCACAGATACGCAGTATTTT
v_gene: TRBV5-4; j_gene: TRBJ1-1; d_gene: NA; abundance: NA; CDR3aa: CASSRPGHADSFF; CDR3nt: TGTGCCAGCAGCCGCCCCGGACATGCCGACTCTTTCTTT
v_gene: TRBV3-1/TRBV3-2; j_gene: TRBJ2-5; d_gene: TRBD2; abundance: once; CDR3aa: CASSPSGDQETQYF; CDR3nt: TGTGCCAGCAGCCCTAGCGGGGACCAAGAGACCCAGTACTTC
v_gene: TRBV27; j_gene: TRBJ2-7; d_gene: NA; abundance: NA; CDR3aa: CASSLAGLYEQYF; CDR3nt: TGTGCCAGCAGTTTAGCAGGGCTATACGAGCAGTACTTC
v_gene: TRBV3-1/TRBV3-2; j_gene: TRBJ2-5; d_gene: TRBD1; abundance: NA; CDR3aa: CASSQSGGEIETQYF; CDR3nt: TGTGCCAGCAGCCAATCAGGGGGCGAAATCGAGACCCAGTACTTC
v_gene: TRBV7-3; j_gene: TRBJ2-1; d_gene: TRBD2; abundance: NA; CDR3aa: CASSSKGQTSGSSYNEQFF; CDR3nt: TGTGCCAGCAGCTCCAAAGGGCAGACTAGCGGGAGCTCCTACAATGAGCAGTTCTTC
v_gene: TRBV27; j_gene: TRBJ2-3; d_gene: TRBD2; abundance: NA; CDR3aa: CASSLRGRFPDTQYF; CDR3nt: TGTGCCAGCAGTTTACGCGGGAGGTTCCCAGATACGCAGTATTTT
v_gene: TRBV5-1; j_gene: TRBJ1-1; d_gene: TRBD1; abundance: NA; CDR3aa: CASSQGARGTEAFF; CDR3nt: TGCGCCAGCAGTCAGGGGGCAAGAGGGACTGAAGCTTTCTTT
v_gene: TRBV6-5; j_gene: TRBJ2-7; d_gene: NA; abundance: NA; CDR3aa: CASSSRVQNSYEQYF; CDR3nt: TGTGCCAGCAGCTCCCGGGTCCAGAACTCCTACGAGCAGTACTTC
v_gene: TRBV2; j_gene: TRBJ2-3; d_gene: NA; abundance: once; CDR3aa: CASSVRQISTDTQYF; CDR3nt: TGTGCCAGCAGTGTACGACAAATAAGCACAGATACGCAGTATTTT
v_gene: TRBV28; j_gene: TRBJ2-7; d_gene: NA; abundance: NA; CDR3aa: CASLGRTPYEQYF; CDR3nt: TGTGCCAGCCTCGGACGGACACCCTACGAGCAGTACTTC
v_gene: TRBV27; j_gene: TRBJ2-1; d_gene: TRBD2; abundance: NA; CDR3aa: CASSSPAGGPHEQFF; CDR3nt: TGTGCCAGCAGTTCCCCAGCGGGAGGGCCCCATGAGCAGTTCTTC